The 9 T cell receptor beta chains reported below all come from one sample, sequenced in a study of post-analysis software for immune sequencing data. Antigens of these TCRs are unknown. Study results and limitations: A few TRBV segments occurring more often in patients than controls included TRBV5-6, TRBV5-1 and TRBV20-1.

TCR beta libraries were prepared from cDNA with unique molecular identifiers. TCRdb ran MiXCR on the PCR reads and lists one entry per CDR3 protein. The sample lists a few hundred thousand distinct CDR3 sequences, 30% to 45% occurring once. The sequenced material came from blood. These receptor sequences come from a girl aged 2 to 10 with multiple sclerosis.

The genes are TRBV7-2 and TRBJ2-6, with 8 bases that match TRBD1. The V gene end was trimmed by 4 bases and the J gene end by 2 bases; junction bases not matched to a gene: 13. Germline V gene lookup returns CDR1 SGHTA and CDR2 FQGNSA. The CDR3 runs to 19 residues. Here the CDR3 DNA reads TGTGCCAGCAGCTCCTTCCCCGGACAGGGAACCACTGGGGCCAACGTCCTGACTTTC. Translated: CASSSFPGQGTTGANVLTF. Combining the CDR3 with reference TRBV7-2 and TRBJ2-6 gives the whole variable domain GAGVSQSPSNKVTEKGKDVELRCDPISGHTALYWYRQSLGQGLEFLIYFQGNSAPDKSGLPSDRFSAERTGGSVSTLTIQRTQQEDSAVYLCASSSFPGQGTTGANVLTFGAGSRLTVL.

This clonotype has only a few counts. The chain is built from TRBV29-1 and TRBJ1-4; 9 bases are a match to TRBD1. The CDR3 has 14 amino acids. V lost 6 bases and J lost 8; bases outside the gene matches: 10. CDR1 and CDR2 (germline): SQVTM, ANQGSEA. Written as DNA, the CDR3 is TGCAGCGTGGATACAGGGGGCATCGGAGAAAAACTGTTTTTT. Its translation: CSVDTGGIGEKLFF. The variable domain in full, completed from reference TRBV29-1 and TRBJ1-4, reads SAVISQKPSRDICQRGTSLTIQCQVDSQVTMMFWYRQQPGQSLTLIATANQGSEATYESGFVIDKFPISRPNLTFSTLTVSNMSPEDSSIYLCSVDTGGIGEKLFFGSGTQLSVL.

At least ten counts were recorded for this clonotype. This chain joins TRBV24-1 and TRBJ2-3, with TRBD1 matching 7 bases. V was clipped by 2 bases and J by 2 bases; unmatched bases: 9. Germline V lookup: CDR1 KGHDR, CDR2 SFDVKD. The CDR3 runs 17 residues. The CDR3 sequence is CATSDWDDRAPTDTQYF. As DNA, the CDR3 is TGTGCCACCAGTGATTGGGACGACAGGGCACCCACAGATACGCAGTATTTT.

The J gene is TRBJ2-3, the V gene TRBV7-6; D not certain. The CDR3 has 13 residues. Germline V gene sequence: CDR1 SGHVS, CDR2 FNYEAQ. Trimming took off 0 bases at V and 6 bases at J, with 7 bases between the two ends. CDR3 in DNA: TGTGCCAGCAGCTTAGCGCCCAGCGATACGCAGTATTTT. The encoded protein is CASSLAPSDTQYF.

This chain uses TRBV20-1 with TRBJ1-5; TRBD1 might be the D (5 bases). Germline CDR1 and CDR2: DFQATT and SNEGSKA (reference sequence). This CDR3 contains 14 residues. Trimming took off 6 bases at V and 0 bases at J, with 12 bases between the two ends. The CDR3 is CSAPARDSNQPQHF. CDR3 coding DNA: TGCAGTGCCCCTGCCAGGGATAGCAATCAGCCCCAGCATTTT.

CDR3 residues: CSARVSAGGWYNEQFF. In DNA form, the CDR3 reads TGCAGTGCTAGAGTGTCGGCGGGAGGGTGGTACAATGAGCAGTTCTTC. This chain uses TRBV20-1 with TRBJ2-1, with TRBD2 matching over 9 bases. The CDR3 covers 16 residues. Trimming removed 1 base from V and 4 bases from J; junction bases left unmatched: 8. Germline V gene lookup returns CDR1 DFQATT and CDR2 SNEGSKA (reference sequence).

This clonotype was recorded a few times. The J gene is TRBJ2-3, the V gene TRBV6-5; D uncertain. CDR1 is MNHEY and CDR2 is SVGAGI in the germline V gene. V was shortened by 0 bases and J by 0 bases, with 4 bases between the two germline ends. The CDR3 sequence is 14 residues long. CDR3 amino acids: CASSYSISTDTQYF. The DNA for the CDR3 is TGTGCCAGCAGTTACTCGATTAGCACAGATACGCAGTATTTT.

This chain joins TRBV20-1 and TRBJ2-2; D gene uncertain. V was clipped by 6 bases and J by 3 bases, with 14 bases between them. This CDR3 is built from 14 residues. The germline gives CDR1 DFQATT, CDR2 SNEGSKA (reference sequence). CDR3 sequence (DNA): TGCAGTGCCCGCCCGACTCATCACACCGGGGAGCTGTTTTTT. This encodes CSARPTHHTGELFF.

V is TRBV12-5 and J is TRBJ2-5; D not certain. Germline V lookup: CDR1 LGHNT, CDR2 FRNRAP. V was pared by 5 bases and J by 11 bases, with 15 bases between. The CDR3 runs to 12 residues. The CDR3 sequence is CASGPSRIEQYF. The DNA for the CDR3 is TGTGCTAGTGGTCCATCAAGGATTGAGCAGTACTTC.